This T cell receptor (beta chain) originates from a study of cytomegalovirus exposure and HLA in healthy donors. The PCR made use of 60 Vbeta and 13 Jbeta primers. Produced via immunoSEQ multiplex PCR; TCRdb's table is partial and in-frame only. The sample lists under 200,000 clones, around 68% seen once, with roughly 2.7% in the top ten. The CDR3 has 16 amino acids. Trimming removed 1 base at V and 0 bases at J, with 9 bases between. The germline V gene encodes CDR1 SGHVS and CDR2 FQNEAQ. This sequence was found in a woman aged 40 to 50 in good health and CMV-seropositive. The chain recombines TRBV7-8 with TRBJ2-2; D remains unclear. The sample was PBMCs. This CDR3 reads CASSLVLRTNTGELFF. The CDR3 DNA reads TGTGCCAGCAGCTTAGTGTTGCGAACGAACACCGGGGAGCTGTTTTTT.